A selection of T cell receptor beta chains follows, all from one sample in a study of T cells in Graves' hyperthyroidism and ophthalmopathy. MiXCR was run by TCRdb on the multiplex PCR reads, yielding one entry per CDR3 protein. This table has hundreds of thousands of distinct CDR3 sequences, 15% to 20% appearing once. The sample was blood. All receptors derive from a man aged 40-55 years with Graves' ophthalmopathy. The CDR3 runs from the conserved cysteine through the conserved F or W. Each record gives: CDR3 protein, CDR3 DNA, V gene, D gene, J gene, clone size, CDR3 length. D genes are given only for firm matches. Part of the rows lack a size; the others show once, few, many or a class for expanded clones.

CAGSQAGPGGTGELFF	TGTGCCGGCAGCCAAGCAGGGCCAGGGGGGACCGGGGAGCTGTTTTTT	TRBV3-1	-	TRBJ2-2	-	16
CASSHSGGRGDTQYF	TGTGCCAGCAGCCATAGCGGGGGGAGGGGGGATACGCAGTATTTT	TRBV7-2	TRBD2	TRBJ2-3	-	15
CAWSVGPEQFF	TGTGCCTGGAGTGTGGGGCCTGAGCAGTTCTTC	TRBV30	-	TRBJ2-1	-	11
CASKIGREADYEQYF	TGTGCCAGCAAAATTGGTCGGGAAGCGGATTACGAGCAGTACTTC	TRBV6-1	-	TRBJ2-7	-	15
CSASPDQETQYF	TGCAGTGCTAGTCCGGACCAAGAGACCCAGTACTTC	TRBV20-1	-	TRBJ2-5	many	12
CASSLKGSGEKLFF	TGTGCCAGCAGTTTAAAGGGGAGCGGTGAAAAACTGTTTTTT	TRBV27	-	TRBJ1-4	-	14
CASSPFEEKLFF	TGTGCCAGCTCACCCTTCGAAGAAAAACTGTTTTTT	TRBV18	-	TRBJ1-4	once	12
CASSVSSGSHTQYF	TGTGCCAGCAGTGTGTCTAGCGGCTCACATACGCAGTATTTT	TRBV2	TRBD2	TRBJ2-3	many	14
CASSSDGLRGYTF	TGTGCCAGCAGTTCCGACGGACTGAGGGGCTACACCTTC	TRBV6-1	-	TRBJ1-2	few	13
CASSFGPSMSDEQFF	TGTGCCAGCAGTTTCGGTCCTAGCATGAGCGATGAGCAGTTCTTC	TRBV28	-	TRBJ2-1	many	15
CAIRDRQRYEQYF	TGTGCCATCAGGGACCGCCAGCGGTACGAGCAGTACTTC	TRBV6-2/TRBV6-3	-	TRBJ2-7	-	13
CSARDIHRTNTDTQYF	TGCAGTGCTAGAGACATTCATAGAACAAACACAGATACGCAGTATTTT	TRBV20-1	-	TRBJ2-3	-	16
CASSQEESGSGHNTQYF	TGCGCCAGCAGCCAAGAAGAGAGCGGGAGTGGGCATAATACGCAGTATTTT	TRBV4-3	TRBD2	TRBJ2-3	-	17
CASSSGLAGVRDTGELFF	TGTGCCAGCAGCTCCGGACTAGCGGGAGTACGGGACACCGGGGAGCTGTTTTTT	TRBV7-6	TRBD2	TRBJ2-2	many	18
CASTYFPLGTEQETQYF	TGTGCCAGCACCTACTTCCCCCTCGGGACAGAACAAGAGACCCAGTACTTC	TRBV6-1	TRBD1	TRBJ2-5	few	17
CAWSVQGGSNQPQHF	TGTGCCTGGAGTGTACAGGGCGGAAGCAATCAGCCCCAGCATTTT	TRBV30	-	TRBJ1-5	many	15
CAGSLAPRSETYEQYF	TGTGCCGGCAGCTTGGCCCCGAGGTCCGAGACCTACGAGCAGTACTTC	TRBV7-6	-	TRBJ2-7	once	16
CASSPGGTDNYNEQFF	TGTGCCAGCAGTCCCGGCGGGACAGATAACTACAATGAGCAGTTCTTC	TRBV28	-	TRBJ2-1	many	16
CSYLGTGDGYTF	TGCAGTTATTTAGGGACAGGGGATGGCTACACCTTC	TRBV20-1	TRBD1	TRBJ1-2	-	12
CASSGGTSGRYEQYF	TGTGCCAGCAGTGGCGGGACTAGCGGGAGATACGAGCAGTACTTC	TRBV2	TRBD2	TRBJ2-7	many	15
CASSLGRRSEAFF	TGTGCCAGCAGTTTAGGGCGACGGAGTGAAGCTTTCTTT	TRBV28	-	TRBJ1-1	-	13
CASSRPIEQFF	TGTGCCAGCAGTCGACCTATCGAGCAGTTCTTC	TRBV28	-	TRBJ2-1	many	11
CASSQGTLNNEQFF	TGTGCCAGCAGCCAAGGGACTTTAAACAATGAGCAGTTCTTC	TRBV3-1	-	TRBJ2-1	-	14
CASSWLAGSTDTQYF	TGTGCCAGCAGTTGGCTAGCGGGTAGCACAGATACGCAGTATTTT	TRBV6-2/TRBV6-3	TRBD2	TRBJ2-3	few	15
CATSSALEHSYEQYF	TGTGCCACCAGCAGTGCCCTCGAGCACTCCTACGAGCAGTACTTC	TRBV15	-	TRBJ2-7	many	15
CASSRIWSYEQYF	TGTGCCAGCAGTCGGATATGGTCCTACGAGCAGTACTTC	TRBV28	-	TRBJ2-7	many	13